These T cell receptor beta chains were read from a single sample in a study of shared clonotypes between healthy human individuals. Produced via immunoSEQ multiplex PCR; TCRdb's table is partial and in-frame only. The sample yields tens of thousands of clones, about 65% seen once. Material for sequencing was memory CD8+ T cells sorted from blood. These receptors all stem from a man between 25 and 39 years old in good health. CDR3s include the opening cysteine and the closing phenylalanine or tryptophan. The D gene is left open where the match is weak. A clone size is listed for some rows: how often the clone was seen (once, few, many), or a class if it is expanded.

d_gene,j_gene,abundance,v_gene,CDR3nt,CDR3aa
NA,TRBJ2-1,NA,TRBV7-9,TGTGCCAGCAGCCCCTTTGGCTCCTACAATGAGCAGTTCTTC,CASSPFGSYNEQFF
TRBD2,TRBJ2-3,NA,TRBV6-5,TGTGCCAGCAGTCCCTGGACTAGCGGCACAGATACGCAGTATTTT,CASSPWTSGTDTQYF
TRBD2,TRBJ2-1,NA,TRBV19,TGTGCCAGTAGTCACCTAGCGGGAGCTTTGTACAATGAGCAGTTCTTC,CASSHLAGALYNEQFF
TRBD2,TRBJ2-3,NA,TRBV6-4,TGTGCCAGCAGTGACGGGGGACTAGCGGGAGATACGCAGTATTTT,CASSDGGLAGDTQYF
NA,TRBJ2-4,few,TRBV6-6,TGTGCCAGCACCCTTAGTCGGGAAGCGGCCAAAAACATTCAGTACTTC,CASTLSREAAKNIQYF
NA,TRBJ2-2,few,TRBV10-1,TGCGCCAGCAGCGATGGGAGAATCGGGGAGCTGTTTTTT,CASSDGRIGELFF
NA,TRBJ2-5,NA,TRBV25-1,TGTGCCAGCAGTGAACCGGGGGACAGTCTAATGGGAGAGACCCAGTACTTC,CASSEPGDSLMGETQYF
NA,TRBJ2-7,NA,TRBV5-4,TGTGCCAGCAGCTCGGGGAATTCGGTATACGAGCAGTACTTC,CASSSGNSVYEQYF
NA,TRBJ2-5,few,TRBV7-9,TGTGCCAGCGGCTCGCGGGCGCGCTCCGATAGGGAGACCCAGTACTTC,CASGSRARSDRETQYF
NA,TRBJ1-5,NA,TRBV4-3,TGCGCCAGCAGCCAAGATCAGATAGGGCAGCCCCAGCATTTT,CASSQDQIGQPQHF
NA,TRBJ2-7,NA,TRBV18,TGTGCCAGCTCACCACGAGGGGGTGACGAGCAGTACTTC,CASSPRGGDEQYF
NA,TRBJ2-7,few,TRBV6-1,TGTGCCAGCAGTGAATGGGACGTCCTACAGTCCTACGAGCAGTACTTC,CASSEWDVLQSYEQYF
NA,TRBJ1-4,NA,TRBV6-8,TGTGCCAGCAGTCCGGGACGTATTAATGAAAAACTGTTTTTT,CASSPGRINEKLFF
TRBD2,TRBJ2-2,NA,TRBV7-2,TGTGCCAGCAGCTGGGGACTAGAGTCCGGGGAGCTGTTTTTT,CASSWGLESGELFF
NA,TRBJ2-7,NA,TRBV11-1,TGTGCCAGCAGCTTATCCGGCTCCTACGAGCAGTACTTC,CASSLSGSYEQYF
TRBD1,TRBJ2-6,once,TRBV5-4,TGTGCCAGCAGCTTGTATGACAGGGGTTTGGCTGGGGCCAACGTCCTGACTTTC,CASSLYDRGLAGANVLTF
TRBD2,TRBJ2-5,NA,TRBV25-1,TGTGCCAGCAGTGAATGGCTAGCGGGAGTTGAGACCCAGTACTTC,CASSEWLAGVETQYF
NA,TRBJ1-4,few,TRBV4-1,TGCGCCAGCAGTCAAGTGCACCCGCAGGCTGAAAAACTGTTTTTT,CASSQVHPQAEKLFF
TRBD2,TRBJ2-1,NA,TRBV11-1,TGTGCCAGCAGCCCCGGACTAGCGGGACCCTCCTACAATGAGCAGTTCTTC,CASSPGLAGPSYNEQFF
NA,TRBJ2-3,NA,TRBV19,TGTGCCAGTAGTATAGTTGGCGGGATTTTAGATACGCAGTATTTT,CASSIVGGILDTQYF
NA,TRBJ2-7,NA,TRBV6-9,TGTGCCAGCACGATAAAGGGGTGCGAGCAGTACTTC,CASTIKGCEQYF
TRBD1,TRBJ1-1,once,TRBV7-4,TGTGCCAGCAGCGGACAGGGCCAAACCATGAACACTGAAGCTTTCTTT,CASSGQGQTMNTEAFF
NA,TRBJ1-2,NA,TRBV28,TGTGCCAGCAGTAAAGACTATGGCTACACCTTC,CASSKDYGYTF
TRBD1,TRBJ2-7,NA,TRBV11-2,TGTGCCAGCAGCCTGACAGGGGGCCGCTACGAGCAGTACTTC,CASSLTGGRYEQYF
TRBD2,TRBJ2-1,NA,TRBV7-2,TGTGCCAGCACGCCCCTAGCGGGATCGTATGAGCAGTTCTTC,CASTPLAGSYEQFF
TRBD1,TRBJ2-7,NA,TRBV25-1,TGTGCCAGCAGTGACCACCGGGACAGCTCCTACGAGCAGTACTTC,CASSDHRDSSYEQYF
NA,TRBJ1-5,NA,TRBV4-1,TGCGCCAGCAGCCAAGAGAATAGCAATCAGCCCCAGCATTTT,CASSQENSNQPQHF
NA,TRBJ2-1,NA,TRBV28,TGTGCCAGCAGTCCCCAACTAGTTTGGGAGCAGTTCTTC,CASSPQLVWEQFF
TRBD1,TRBJ1-2,few,TRBV28,TGTGCCAGCAGTGTTCCGGGACAGGGTTATGGCTACACCTTC,CASSVPGQGYGYTF
TRBD2,TRBJ2-7,few,TRBV4-1,TGCGCCAGCAGCCAAGGGGTATGGGCGGGAGGTCGCTCCTACGAGCAGTACTTC,CASSQGVWAGGRSYEQYF
NA,TRBJ1-1,NA,TRBV11-2,TGTGCCAGCAGCCTTCCAGGGAGGGGAGCTTTCTTT,CASSLPGRGAFF
NA,TRBJ2-7,NA,TRBV19,TGTGCCAGTAGTCAAGGCCAGGGGGGATACGAGCAGTACTTC,CASSQGQGGYEQYF
NA,TRBJ2-6,NA,TRBV25-1,TGTGCCAGCAGTGAATCTAGGCTGAAAGACTCTGGGGCCAACGTCCTGACTTTC,CASSESRLKDSGANVLTF
NA,TRBJ2-7,NA,TRBV28,TGTGCCAGCAGTCTCTTGAACTACGAGCAGTACTTC,CASSLLNYEQYF
TRBD2,TRBJ2-1,NA,TRBV30,TGTGCCTGGAGCGAAGTCGGGACTAGGGGATCCAATGAGCAGTTCTTC,CAWSEVGTRGSNEQFF
NA,TRBJ2-1,NA,TRBV9,TGTGCCAGCAGCGTCGGTATGAGGGACGAGCAGTTCTTC,CASSVGMRDEQFF
NA,TRBJ2-1,NA,TRBV4-3,TGCGCCAGCAGCCAAGAAAAAGCAGGCCTTGGAGAGCAGTTCTTC,CASSQEKAGLGEQFF
TRBD2,TRBJ2-7,once,TRBV11-2,TGTGCCAGCAGCTCCGCCCGAGGACTAGCGGGAGGTAACGAGCAGTACTTC,CASSSARGLAGGNEQYF
NA,TRBJ2-7,NA,TRBV11-2,TGTGCCAGTACCCGACCGGGTAGGGTCGAGCAGTACTTC,CASTRPGRVEQYF
NA,TRBJ1-2,NA,TRBV5-6,TGTGCCAGCAGCCAGGGCCTAATTTATGGCTACACCTTC,CASSQGLIYGYTF
TRBD1,TRBJ2-5,many,TRBV25-1,TGTGCCAGCAGTGGCTATAACCGGGACAGCCAAGAGTCCCAGTACTTC,CASSGYNRDSQESQYF